This T cell receptor (beta chain) was captured in a study of identical twins. General study results and limits: Invariant T cells like MAIT and iNKT could partly confound the zero-insertion analyses.

Note on this clonotype: Its target is not known.

MiXCR, run by TCRdb on the 5' RACE reads, gives a single entry per CDR3 protein. The repertoire holds 570,000 or so distinct CDR3 sequences, with 7.5% to 10% as singletons. The sample was also reused in another study, on yellow fever vaccine responses in identical twins.

What was sequenced was PBMCs. This TCR derives from a young woman in good health.

The DNA for the CDR3 is TGCAGTGCTAGCGGCAGGGCCGAAAACTATGGCTACACCTTC. Amino acids: CSASGRAENYGYTF. The V gene is TRBV20-1, the J gene TRBJ1-2; D may be TRBD1 (5 bases). The V end was cut by 3 bases, the J end by 2 bases, with 13 bases between. Per the germline V gene, CDR1 is DFQATT and CDR2 is SNEGSKA (reference sequence). The CDR3 loop spans 14 amino acids.